The rows below give T cell receptor beta chains drawn from one sample of a study of blood T cells in healthy people across ages. TCRdb re-derived calls from the 5' RACE reads in MiXCR, one entry per CDR3 protein. The sample has around 710,000 distinct CDR3 sequences, approximately 43% seen once. The sample comprised blood. These receptors were taken from an older woman in good health. CDR3s include the opening cysteine and the closing phenylalanine or tryptophan. A row's size may be missing; if present it is once, few, many or a size class.

>many|TRBJ2-1|TRBV20-1
CSARDPAGSSYNEQFF
>many|TRBJ2-5|TRBV20-1
CSRLGPSETQYF
>.|TRBJ2-3|TRBV12-3/TRBV12-4
CASSFGTSGDTQYF
>.|TRBJ2-3|TRBV13
CASSQLSGGTDTQYF
>.|TRBJ2-3|TRBV9
CASSAGGGGVSDTQYF
>.|TRBJ2-7|TRBV10-3
CAATGTGDDEQYF
>few|TRBJ2-5|TRBV3-1
CASSERRRRETQYF
>.|TRBJ2-7|TRBV5-4
CASSRDRGRSYEQYF
>.|TRBJ1-5|TRBV7-2
CASSFGGASQPQHF
>few|.|TRBV3-1
CASSQQGADEQYF